This T cell receptor beta chain was obtained from a study of cytomegalovirus exposure and HLA in healthy donors. As for the study in general: T cells numbering 150 million to 200 million yielded 90 million to 140 million unique TCR beta sequences in an earlier analysis.

This clone has only one observation. CDR3 length: 14 residues. After removal of 9 bases from V and 1 base from J, the junction contained 3 bases not matched to a gene. Germline assignment: CDR1 LNHDA and CDR2 SQIVND (reference sequence). The PCR used 60 Vbeta and 13 Jbeta primers. Repertoires were generated with immunoSEQ multiplex PCR, while TCRdb's copy carries only in-frame clones and drops some. The sample lists approximately 100,000 clones, about 80% occurring once. This TCR was sampled from a man between 35 and 55 years old in good health and CMV-seronegative. Specimen: PBMCs. V gene TRBV19 combines with J gene TRBJ2-2; 9 bases match TRBD1. The CDR3 is CASRDRENTGELFF. The CDR3 bases are TGTGCCAGCAGGGACAGGGAGAACACCGGGGAGCTGTTTTTT.